Included here is one T cell receptor beta chain sequence, with context. The data are from a study of blood T cell repertoires in COVID-19. Study-level information: Spain, Italy and the United States supplied samples that represented acute and convalescent COVID-19. Nucleic acid was either cDNA or gDNA, and it came from T cells, B-cell-depleted T cells, or PBMCs.

Source study methods: Amplification of reference gene primers provided the estimated nucleated cell counts. The assay was immunoSEQ multiplex PCR, and TCRdb's table has in-frame clones only and misses some. V, J and clone size are those of that table, while D and trimming were read from the DNA. The table lists roughly 60,000 clones, approximately 82% of them singletons. V lost 6 bases and J lost 3; bases outside the gene matches: 11. The CDR3 has 18 amino acids. In germline, CDR1 is MNHEY, CDR2 SMNVEV (reference sequence). Sequenced sample: peripheral blood. The sequence came from a woman aged 80 or over with acute or convalescent COVID-19. V and J are TRBV27 and TRBJ2-3; 14 nucleotides match TRBD2. The CDR3 sequence: CASRTLLGTSGSTDTQYF. DNA for the CDR3: TGTGCCAGCAGAACACTCCTAGGGACTAGCGGGAGTACAGATACGCAGTATTTT.